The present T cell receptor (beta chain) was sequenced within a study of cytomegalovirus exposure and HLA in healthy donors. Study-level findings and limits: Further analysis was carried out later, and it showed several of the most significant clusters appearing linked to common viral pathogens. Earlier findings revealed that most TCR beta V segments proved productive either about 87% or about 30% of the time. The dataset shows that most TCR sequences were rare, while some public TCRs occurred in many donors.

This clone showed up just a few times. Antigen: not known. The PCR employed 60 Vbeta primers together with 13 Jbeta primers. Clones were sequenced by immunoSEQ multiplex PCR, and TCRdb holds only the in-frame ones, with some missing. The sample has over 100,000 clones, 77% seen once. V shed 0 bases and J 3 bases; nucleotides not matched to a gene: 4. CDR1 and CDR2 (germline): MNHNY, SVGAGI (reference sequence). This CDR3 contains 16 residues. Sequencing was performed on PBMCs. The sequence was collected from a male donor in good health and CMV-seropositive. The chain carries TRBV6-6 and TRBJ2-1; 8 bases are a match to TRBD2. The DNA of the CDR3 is TGTGCCAGCAGTTACTCCATTAGCGGGGTCTACAATGAGCAGTTCTTC. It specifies CASSYSISGVYNEQFF.